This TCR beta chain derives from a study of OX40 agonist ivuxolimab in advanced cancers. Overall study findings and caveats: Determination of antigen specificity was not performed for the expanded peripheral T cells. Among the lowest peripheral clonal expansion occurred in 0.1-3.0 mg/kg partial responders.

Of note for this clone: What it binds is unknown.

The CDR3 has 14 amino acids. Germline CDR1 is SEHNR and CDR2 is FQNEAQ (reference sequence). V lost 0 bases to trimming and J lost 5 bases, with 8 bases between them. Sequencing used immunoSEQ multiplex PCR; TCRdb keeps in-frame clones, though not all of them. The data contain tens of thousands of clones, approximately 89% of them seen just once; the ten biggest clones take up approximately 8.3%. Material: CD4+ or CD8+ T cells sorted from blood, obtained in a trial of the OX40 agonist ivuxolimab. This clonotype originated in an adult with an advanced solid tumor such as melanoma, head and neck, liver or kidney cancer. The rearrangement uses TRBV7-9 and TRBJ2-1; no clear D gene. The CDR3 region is CASSLARQDNEQFF. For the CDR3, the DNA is TGTGCCAGCAGCTTAGCGAGACAAGACAATGAGCAGTTCTTC. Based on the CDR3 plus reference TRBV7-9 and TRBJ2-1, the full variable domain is DTGVSQNPRHKITKRGQNVTFRCDPISEHNRLYWYRQTLGQGPEFLTYFQNEAQLEKSRLLSDRFSAERPKGSFSTLEIQRTEQGDSAMYLCASSLARQDNEQFFGPGTRLTVL.